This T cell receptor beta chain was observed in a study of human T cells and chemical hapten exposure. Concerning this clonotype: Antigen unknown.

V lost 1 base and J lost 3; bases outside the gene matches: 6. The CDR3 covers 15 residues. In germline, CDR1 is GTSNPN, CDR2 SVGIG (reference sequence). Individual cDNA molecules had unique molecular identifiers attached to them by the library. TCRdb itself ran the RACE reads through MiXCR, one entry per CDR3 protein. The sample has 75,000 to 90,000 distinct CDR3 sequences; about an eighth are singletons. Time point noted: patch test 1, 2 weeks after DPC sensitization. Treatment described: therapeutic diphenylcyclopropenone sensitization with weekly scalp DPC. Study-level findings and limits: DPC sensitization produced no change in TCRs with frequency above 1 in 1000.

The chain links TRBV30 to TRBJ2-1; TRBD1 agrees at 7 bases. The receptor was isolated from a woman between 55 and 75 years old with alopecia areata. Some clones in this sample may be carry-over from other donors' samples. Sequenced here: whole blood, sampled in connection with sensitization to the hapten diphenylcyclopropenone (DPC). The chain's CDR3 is CAWSAQAGGYNEQFF. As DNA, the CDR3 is TGTGCCTGGAGTGCCCAGGCAGGGGGCTACAATGAGCAGTTCTTC.